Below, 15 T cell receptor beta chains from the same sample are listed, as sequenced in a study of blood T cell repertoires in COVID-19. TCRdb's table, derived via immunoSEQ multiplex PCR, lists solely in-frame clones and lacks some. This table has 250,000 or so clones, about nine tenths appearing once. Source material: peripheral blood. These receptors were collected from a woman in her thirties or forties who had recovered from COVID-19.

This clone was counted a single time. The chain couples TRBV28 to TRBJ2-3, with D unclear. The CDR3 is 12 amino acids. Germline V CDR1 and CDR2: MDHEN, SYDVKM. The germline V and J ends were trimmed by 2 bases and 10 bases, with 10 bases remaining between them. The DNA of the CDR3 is TGTGCCAGCAGTTTAAACGTACTTCCGCAGTATTTT. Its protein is CASSLNVLPQYF.

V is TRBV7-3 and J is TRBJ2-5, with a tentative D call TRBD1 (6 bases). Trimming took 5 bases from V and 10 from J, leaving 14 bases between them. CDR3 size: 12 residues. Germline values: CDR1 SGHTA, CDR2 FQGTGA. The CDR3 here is CASSPPEGVQYF. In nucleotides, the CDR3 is TGTGCCAGCAGCCCCCCTGAGGGGGTCCAGTACTTC.

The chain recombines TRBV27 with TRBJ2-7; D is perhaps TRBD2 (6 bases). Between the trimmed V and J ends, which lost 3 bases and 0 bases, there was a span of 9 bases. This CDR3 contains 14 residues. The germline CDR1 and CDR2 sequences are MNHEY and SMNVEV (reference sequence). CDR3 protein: CASSFGTFSYEQYF. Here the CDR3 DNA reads TGTGCCAGCAGTTTCGGGACTTTCTCCTACGAGCAGTACTTC.

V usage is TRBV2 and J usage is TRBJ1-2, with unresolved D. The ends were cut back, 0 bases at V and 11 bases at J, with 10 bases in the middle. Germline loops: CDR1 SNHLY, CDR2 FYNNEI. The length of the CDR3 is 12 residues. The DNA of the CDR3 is TGTGCCAGCAGTGAAGCGCTACTGTCGTACACCTTC. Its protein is CASSEALLSYTF.

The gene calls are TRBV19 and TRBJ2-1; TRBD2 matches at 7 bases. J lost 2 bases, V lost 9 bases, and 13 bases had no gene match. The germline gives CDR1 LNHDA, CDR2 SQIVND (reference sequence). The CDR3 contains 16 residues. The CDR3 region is CASNPSGRRTYNEQFF. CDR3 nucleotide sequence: TGTGCCAGCAATCCTAGCGGCCGGAGGACCTACAATGAGCAGTTCTTC.

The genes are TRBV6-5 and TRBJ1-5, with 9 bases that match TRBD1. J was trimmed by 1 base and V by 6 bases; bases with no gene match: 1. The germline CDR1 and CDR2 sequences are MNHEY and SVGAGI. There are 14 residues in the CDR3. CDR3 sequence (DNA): TGTGCCAGCAGAGGGACAGGGAGCAATCAGCCCCAGCATTTT. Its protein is CASRGTGSNQPQHF.

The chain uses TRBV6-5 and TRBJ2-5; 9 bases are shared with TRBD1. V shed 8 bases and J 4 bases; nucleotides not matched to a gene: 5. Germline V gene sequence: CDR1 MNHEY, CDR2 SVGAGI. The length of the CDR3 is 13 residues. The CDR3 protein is CASVSTGGETQYF. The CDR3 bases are TGTGCCAGCGTCTCGACAGGGGGAGAGACCCAGTACTTC.

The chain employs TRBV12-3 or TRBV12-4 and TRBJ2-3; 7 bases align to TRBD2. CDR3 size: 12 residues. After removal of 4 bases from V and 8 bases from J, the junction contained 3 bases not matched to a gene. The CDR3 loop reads CASSSREGTQYF. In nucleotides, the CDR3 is TGTGCCAGCAGTTCCAGGGAGGGTACGCAGTATTTT.

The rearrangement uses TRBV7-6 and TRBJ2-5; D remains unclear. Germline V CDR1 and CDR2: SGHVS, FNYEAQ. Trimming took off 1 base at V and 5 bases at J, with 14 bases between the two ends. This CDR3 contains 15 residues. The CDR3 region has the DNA TGTGCCAGCAGCTTAGTAGCCAGTACAATGGAGACCCAGTACTTC. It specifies CASSLVASTMETQYF. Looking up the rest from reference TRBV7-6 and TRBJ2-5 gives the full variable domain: GAGVSQSPRYKVTKRGQDVALRCDPISGHVSLYWYRQALGQGPEFLTYFNYEAQQDKSGLPNDRFSAERPEGSISTLTIQRTEQRDSAMYRCASSLVASTMETQYFGPGTRLLVL.

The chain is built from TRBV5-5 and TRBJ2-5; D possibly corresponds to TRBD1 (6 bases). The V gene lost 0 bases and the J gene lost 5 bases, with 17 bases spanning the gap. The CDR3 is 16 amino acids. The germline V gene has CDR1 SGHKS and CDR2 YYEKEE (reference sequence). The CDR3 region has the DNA TGTGCCAGCAGCTTGGCCTGGGGCAGGGGTCGGGAGACCCAGTACTTC. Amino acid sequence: CASSLAWGRGRETQYF. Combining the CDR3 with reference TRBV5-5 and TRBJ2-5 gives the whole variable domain DAGVTQSPTHLIKTRGQQVTLRCSPISGHKSVSWYQQVLGQGPQFIFQYYEKEERGRGNFPDRFSARQFPNYSSELNVNALLLGDSALYLCASSLAWGRGRETQYFGPGTRLLVL.

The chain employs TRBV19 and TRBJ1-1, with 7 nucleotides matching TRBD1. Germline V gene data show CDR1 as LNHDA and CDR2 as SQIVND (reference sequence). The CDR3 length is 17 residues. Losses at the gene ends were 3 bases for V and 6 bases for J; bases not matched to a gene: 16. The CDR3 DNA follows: TGTGCCAGTAGTATGGTGAGGTGGGGGACAGAGGCCTCTGAAGCTTTCTTT. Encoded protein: CASSMVRWGTEASEAFF. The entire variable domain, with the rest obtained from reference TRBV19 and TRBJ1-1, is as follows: DGGITQSPKYLFRKEGQNVTLSCEQNLNHDAMYWYRQDPGQGLRLIYYSQIVNDFQKGDIAEGYSVSREKKESFPLTVTSAQKNPTAFYLCASSMVRWGTEASEAFFGQGTRLTVV.

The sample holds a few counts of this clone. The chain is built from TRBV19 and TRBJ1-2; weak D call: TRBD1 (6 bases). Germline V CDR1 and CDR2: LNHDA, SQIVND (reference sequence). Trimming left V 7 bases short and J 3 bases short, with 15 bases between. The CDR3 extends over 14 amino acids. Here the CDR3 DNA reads TGTGCCAGTATTTCCGCCGGGGGGCACTATGGCTACACCTTC. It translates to CASISAGGHYGYTF. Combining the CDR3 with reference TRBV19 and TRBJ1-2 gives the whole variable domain DGGITQSPKYLFRKEGQNVTLSCEQNLNHDAMYWYRQDPGQGLRLIYYSQIVNDFQKGDIAEGYSVSREKKESFPLTVTSAQKNPTAFYLCASISAGGHYGYTFGSGTRLTVV.

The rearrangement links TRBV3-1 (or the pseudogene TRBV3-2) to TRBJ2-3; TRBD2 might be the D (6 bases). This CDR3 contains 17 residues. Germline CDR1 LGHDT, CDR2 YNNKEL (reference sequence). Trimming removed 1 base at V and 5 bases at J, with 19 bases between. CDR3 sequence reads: CASSQGGVEMGIDTQYF. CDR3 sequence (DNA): TGTGCCAGCAGCCAAGGGGGGGTCGAAATGGGAATAGATACGCAGTATTTT.

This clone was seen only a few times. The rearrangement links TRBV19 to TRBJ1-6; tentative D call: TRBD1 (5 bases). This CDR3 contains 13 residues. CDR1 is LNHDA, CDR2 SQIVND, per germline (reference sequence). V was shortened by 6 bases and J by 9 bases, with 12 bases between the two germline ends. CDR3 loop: CASRENRGSPLHF. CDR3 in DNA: TGTGCCAGTAGGGAGAATAGGGGTTCACCCCTCCACTTT.

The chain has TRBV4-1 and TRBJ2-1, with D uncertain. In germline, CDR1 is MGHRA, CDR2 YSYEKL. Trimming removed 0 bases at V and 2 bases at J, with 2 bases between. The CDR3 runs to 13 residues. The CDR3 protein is CASSQDTYNEQFF. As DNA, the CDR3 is TGCGCCAGCAGCCAAGACACCTACAATGAGCAGTTCTTC.